The TCR beta chain under discussion was sequenced for a study of OX40 agonist ivuxolimab in advanced cancers. About the study: Ivuxolimab, an antibody that agonizes OX40 (CD134), was administered to the patients. Among those treated, three patients had partial responses, one with hepatocellular carcinoma and two with cutaneous melanoma.

Autoimmune disease history or systemic immunosuppression led to patient exclusion. Samples were taken at baseline and on day 1 of cycles 4 and 7. This CDR3 region has 14 residues. Trimming took off 5 bases at V and 4 bases at J, with 12 bases between the two ends. Germline CDR1 is LNHDA and CDR2 is SQIVND (reference sequence). To note about this clone: In the same sample, other DNA sequences code for this CDR3.

TCRdb's table, derived via immunoSEQ multiplex PCR, lists solely in-frame clones and lacks some. The sample consists of more than 35,000 clones, approximately 90% of them appearing once. The material was CD4+ or CD8+ T cells sorted from blood, obtained in a trial of the OX40 agonist ivuxolimab. This TCR was recovered from an adult with an advanced solid tumor such as melanoma, head and neck, liver or kidney cancer. The genes are TRBV19 and TRBJ2-1; possible D gene TRBD2, 6 bases. CDR3 nucleotides: TGTGCCAGTAGTCCTGGAGGGGATTACAATGAGCAGTTCTTC. Residues: CASSPGGDYNEQFF.